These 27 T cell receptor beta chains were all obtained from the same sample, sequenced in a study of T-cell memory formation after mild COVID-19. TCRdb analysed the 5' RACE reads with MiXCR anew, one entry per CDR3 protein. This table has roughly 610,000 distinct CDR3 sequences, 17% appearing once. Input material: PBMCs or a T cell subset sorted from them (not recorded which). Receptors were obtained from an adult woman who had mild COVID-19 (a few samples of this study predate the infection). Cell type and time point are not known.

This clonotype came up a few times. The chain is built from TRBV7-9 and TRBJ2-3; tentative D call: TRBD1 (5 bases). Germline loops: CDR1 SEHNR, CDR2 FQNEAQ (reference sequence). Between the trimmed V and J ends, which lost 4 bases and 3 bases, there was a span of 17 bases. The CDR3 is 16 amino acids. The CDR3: CASSSPRRGITDTQYF. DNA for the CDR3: TGTGCCAGCAGCTCCCCCCGTAGGGGTATTACAGATACGCAGTATTTT.

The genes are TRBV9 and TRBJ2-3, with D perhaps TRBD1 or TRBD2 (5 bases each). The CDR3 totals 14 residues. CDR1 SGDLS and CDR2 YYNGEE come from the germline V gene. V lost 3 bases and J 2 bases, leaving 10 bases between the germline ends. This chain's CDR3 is CASSDSGTTDTQYF. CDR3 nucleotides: TGTGCCAGCAGCGACTCGGGGACCACAGATACGCAGTATTTT.

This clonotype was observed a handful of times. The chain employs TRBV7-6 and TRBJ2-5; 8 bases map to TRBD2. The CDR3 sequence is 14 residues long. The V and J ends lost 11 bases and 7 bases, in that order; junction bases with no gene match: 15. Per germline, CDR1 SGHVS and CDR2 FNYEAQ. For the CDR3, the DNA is TGTGCCTCCAGACCCGGGGGGGGCAACGGGACCCAGTACTTC. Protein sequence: CASRPGGGNGTQYF.

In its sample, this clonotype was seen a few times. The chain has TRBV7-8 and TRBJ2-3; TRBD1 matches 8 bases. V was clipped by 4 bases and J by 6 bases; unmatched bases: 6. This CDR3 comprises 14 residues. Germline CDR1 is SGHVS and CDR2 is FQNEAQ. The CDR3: CASSSQGALDTQYF. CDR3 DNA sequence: TGTGCCAGCAGCTCTCAGGGGGCTTTGGATACGCAGTATTTT.

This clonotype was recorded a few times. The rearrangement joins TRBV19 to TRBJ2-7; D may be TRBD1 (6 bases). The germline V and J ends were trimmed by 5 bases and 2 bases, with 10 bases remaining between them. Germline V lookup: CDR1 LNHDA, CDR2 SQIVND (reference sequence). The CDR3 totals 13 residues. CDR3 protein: CASSGTPAYEQYF. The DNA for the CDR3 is TGTGCCAGTAGTGGGACACCCGCCTACGAGCAGTACTTC.

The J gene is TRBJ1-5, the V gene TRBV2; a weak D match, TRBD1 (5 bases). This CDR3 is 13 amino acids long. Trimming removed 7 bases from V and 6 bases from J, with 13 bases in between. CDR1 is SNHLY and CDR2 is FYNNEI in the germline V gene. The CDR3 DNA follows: TGTGCCAGCAAGGAGGGGATAGGTCAGCCCCAGCATTTT. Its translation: CASKEGIGQPQHF.

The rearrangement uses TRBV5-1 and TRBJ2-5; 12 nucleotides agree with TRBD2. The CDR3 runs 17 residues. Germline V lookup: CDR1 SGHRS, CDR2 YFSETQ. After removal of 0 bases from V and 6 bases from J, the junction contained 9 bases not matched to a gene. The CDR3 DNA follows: TGCGCCAGCAGCTTGGCCGGCCTAGCGGGAGGGGTGAAGACCCAGTACTTC. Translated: CASSLAGLAGGVKTQYF.

The CDR3 protein is CATSLMGRHDYGYTF. CDR3 bases: TGTGCCACCAGCCTAATGGGGCGCCATGACTATGGCTACACCTTC. This chain joins TRBV15 and TRBJ1-2, with D maybe TRBD1 (5 bases). This CDR3 is built from 15 residues. Trimming cost V 5 bases and J 3 bases, with 16 bases left between them. CDR1 LNHNV and CDR2 YYDKDF come from the germline V gene (reference sequence).

Written as DNA, the CDR3 is TGTGCCAGCAGCCAAAAGTCCGGAAAATCCCCCTTCTATGGCTACACCTTC. This encodes CASSQKSGKSPFYGYTF. The V and J genes are TRBV4-2 and TRBJ1-2; D uncertain. Germline CDR1 reads LGHNA; CDR2 reads YNFKEQ. The CDR3 is 17 amino acids. V was cut by 2 bases and J by 4 bases, with 20 bases left in between.

The DNA for the CDR3 is TGTGCCAGCAGCTCCTCGCTGGACAGGGGGACCTTCATGAACACTGAAGCTTTCTTT. It codes for CASSSSLDRGTFMNTEAFF. The V call is TRBV7-9, the J call TRBJ1-1; 10 positions agree with TRBD1. The CDR3 length is 19 residues. The V segment lost 4 bases and the J segment 0 bases; nucleotides outside the gene matches: 14. Germline CDR1 is SEHNR and CDR2 is FQNEAQ (reference sequence).

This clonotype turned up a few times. The CDR3 loop reads CASSLQGQGTEAFF. CDR3 bases: TGTGCCAGCTCACTACAGGGTCAGGGCACTGAAGCTTTCTTT. The V and J genes are TRBV18 and TRBJ1-1, with D perhaps TRBD1 (6 bases). The V end lost 4 bases, the J end lost 4 bases, and 13 bases lay between the germline ends. The CDR3 totals 14 residues. Germline V lookup: CDR1 KGHSH, CDR2 LQKENI.

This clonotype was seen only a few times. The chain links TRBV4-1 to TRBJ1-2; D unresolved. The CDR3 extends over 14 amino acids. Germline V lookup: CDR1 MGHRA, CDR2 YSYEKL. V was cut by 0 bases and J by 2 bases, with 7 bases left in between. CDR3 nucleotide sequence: TGCGCCAGCAGCCAAGACAGGCCCAACTATGGCTACACCTTC. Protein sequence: CASSQDRPNYGYTF.

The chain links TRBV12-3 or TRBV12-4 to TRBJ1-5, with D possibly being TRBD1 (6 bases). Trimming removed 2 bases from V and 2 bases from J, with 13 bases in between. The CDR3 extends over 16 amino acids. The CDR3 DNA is TGTGCCAGCAGTTTATTTTCAGGGGCGGGCAATCAGCCCCAGCATTTT. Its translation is CASSLFSGAGNQPQHF.

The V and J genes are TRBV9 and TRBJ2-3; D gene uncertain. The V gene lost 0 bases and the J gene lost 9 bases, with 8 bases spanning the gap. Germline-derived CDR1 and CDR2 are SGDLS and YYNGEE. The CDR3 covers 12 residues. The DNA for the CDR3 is TGTGCCAGCAGCGTAGAGTTGGGGACGCAGTATTTT. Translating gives CASSVELGTQYF.

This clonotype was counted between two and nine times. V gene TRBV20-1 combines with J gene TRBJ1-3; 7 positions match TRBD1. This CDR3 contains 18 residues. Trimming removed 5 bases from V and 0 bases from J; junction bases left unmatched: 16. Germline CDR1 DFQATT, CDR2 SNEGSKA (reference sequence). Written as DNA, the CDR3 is TGCAGTGCTCAGGTCTCGGCTGGGACAGTGAACTCTGGAAACACCATATATTTT. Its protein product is CSAQVSAGTVNSGNTIYF.

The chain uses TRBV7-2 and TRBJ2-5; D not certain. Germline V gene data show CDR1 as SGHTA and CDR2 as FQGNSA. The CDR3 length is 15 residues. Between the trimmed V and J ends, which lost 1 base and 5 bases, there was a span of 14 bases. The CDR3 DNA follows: TGTGCCAGCAGCTTAGATTTGGCTGGGGTGGAGACCCAGTACTTC. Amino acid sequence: CASSLDLAGVETQYF. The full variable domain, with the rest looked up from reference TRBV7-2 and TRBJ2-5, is GAGVSQSPSNKVTEKGKDVELRCDPISGHTALYWYRQSLGQGLEFLIYFQGNSAPDKSGLPSDRFSAERTGGSVSTLTIQRTQQEDSAVYLCASSLDLAGVETQYFGPGTRLLVL.

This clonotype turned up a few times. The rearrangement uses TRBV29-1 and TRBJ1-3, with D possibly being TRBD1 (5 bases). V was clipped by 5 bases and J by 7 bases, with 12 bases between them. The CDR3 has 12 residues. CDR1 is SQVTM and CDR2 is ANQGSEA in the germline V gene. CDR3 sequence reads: CSVLAWGNTIYF. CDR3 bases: TGCAGCGTTTTAGCGTGGGGGAACACCATATATTTT.

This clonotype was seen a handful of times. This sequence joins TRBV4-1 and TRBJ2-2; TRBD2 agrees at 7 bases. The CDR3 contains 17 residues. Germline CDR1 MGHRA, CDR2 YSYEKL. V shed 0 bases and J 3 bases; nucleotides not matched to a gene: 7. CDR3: CASSQDETSFDTGELFF. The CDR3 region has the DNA TGCGCCAGCAGCCAAGATGAGACTAGCTTTGACACCGGGGAGCTGTTTTTT.

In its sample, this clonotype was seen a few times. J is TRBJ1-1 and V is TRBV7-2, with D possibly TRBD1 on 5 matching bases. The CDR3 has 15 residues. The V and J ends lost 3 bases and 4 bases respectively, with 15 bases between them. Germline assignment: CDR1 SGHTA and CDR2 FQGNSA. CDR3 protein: CASSLGRQGSTEAFF. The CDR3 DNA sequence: TGTGCCAGCAGCTTGGGTCGGCAGGGTAGCACTGAAGCTTTCTTT.

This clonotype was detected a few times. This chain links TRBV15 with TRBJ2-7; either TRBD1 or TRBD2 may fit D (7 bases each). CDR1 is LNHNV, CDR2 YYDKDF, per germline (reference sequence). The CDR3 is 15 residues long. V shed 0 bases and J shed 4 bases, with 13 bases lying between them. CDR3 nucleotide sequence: TGTGCCACCAGCAGAGATCAGGGGGGGCAATACGAGCAGTACTTC. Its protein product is CATSRDQGGQYEQYF.

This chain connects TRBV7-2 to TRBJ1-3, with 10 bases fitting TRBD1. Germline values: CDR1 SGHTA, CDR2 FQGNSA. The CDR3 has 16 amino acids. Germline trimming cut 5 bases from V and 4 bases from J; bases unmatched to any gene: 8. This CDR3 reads CASSGVTGGAGNTIYF. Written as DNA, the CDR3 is TGTGCCAGCAGCGGGGTGACAGGGGGCGCCGGAAACACCATATATTTT.

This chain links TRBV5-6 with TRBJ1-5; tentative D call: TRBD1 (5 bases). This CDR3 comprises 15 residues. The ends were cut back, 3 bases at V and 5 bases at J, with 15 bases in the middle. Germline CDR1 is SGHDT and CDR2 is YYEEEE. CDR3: CASSSAMGEYQPQHF. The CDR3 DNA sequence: TGTGCCAGCAGCTCAGCCATGGGGGAATATCAGCCCCAGCATTTT.

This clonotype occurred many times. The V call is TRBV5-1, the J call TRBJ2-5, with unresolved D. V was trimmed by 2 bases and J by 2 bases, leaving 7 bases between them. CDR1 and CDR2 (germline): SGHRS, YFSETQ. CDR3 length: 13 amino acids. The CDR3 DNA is TGCGCCAGCAGCTTTCTACAGCAAGAGACCCAGTACTTC. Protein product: CASSFLQQETQYF.

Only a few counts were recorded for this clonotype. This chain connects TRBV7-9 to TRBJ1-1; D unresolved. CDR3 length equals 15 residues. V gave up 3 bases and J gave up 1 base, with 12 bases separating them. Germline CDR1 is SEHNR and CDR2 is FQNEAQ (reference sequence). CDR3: CASSLVVMGNTEAFF. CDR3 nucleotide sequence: TGTGCCAGCAGCTTGGTAGTTATGGGGAACACTGAAGCTTTCTTT.

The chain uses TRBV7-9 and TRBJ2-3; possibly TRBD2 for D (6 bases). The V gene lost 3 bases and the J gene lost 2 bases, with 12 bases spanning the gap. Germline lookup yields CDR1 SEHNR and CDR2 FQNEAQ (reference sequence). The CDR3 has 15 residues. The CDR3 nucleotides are TGTGCCAGCAGCTTTGGAGGGAGACACACAGATACGCAGTATTTT. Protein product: CASSFGGRHTDTQYF.

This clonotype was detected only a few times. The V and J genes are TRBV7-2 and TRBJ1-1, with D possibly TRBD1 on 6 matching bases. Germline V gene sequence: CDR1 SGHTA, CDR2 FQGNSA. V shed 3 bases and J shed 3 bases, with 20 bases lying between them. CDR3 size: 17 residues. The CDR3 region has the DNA TGTGCCAGCAGCTTTCACCCAACAGGGCCCGTCGACACTGAAGCTTTCTTT. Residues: CASSFHPTGPVDTEAFF.

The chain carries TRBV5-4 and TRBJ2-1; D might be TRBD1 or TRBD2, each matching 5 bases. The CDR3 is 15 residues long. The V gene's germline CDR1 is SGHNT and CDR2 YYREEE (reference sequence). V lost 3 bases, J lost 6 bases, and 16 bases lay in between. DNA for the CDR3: TGTGCCAGCAGCTCCCAGGGCCTAGCTACCAATGAGCAGTTCTTC. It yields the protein CASSSQGLATNEQFF.